This T cell receptor (beta chain) was obtained from a study of blood T cell repertoires in COVID-19. Study-wide background: Acute and convalescent COVID-19 specimens originated in the United States, Italy and Spain. PBMCs, B-cell-depleted T cells, or T cells were the source of the cDNA or gDNA that made up the material.

Original processing methods: It was from reference gene primer amplification that nucleated cell counts were estimated. TCRdb keeps only in-frame clones here, not all; method: immunoSEQ multiplex PCR. From that table come the V and J calls and clone size; the DNA was used to work out D and trimming. The repertoire consists of around 50,000 clones, with over 70% occurring once and the leading ten covering roughly 55%. The receptor's source is an older man with acute or convalescent COVID-19. Sequencing input: peripheral blood.

CDR3 sequence: CASSPFTGDYGYTF. DNA for the CDR3: TGTGCCAGCAGCCCATTCACAGGGGACTATGGCTACACCTTC. The chain combines TRBV7-2 with TRBJ1-2; 7 positions match TRBD1. The CDR3 totals 14 residues. From germline, CDR1 is SGHTA and CDR2 FQGNSA. Unmatched junction bases numbered 6, after V lost 5 bases and J lost 3 bases.